Listed below are T cell receptor beta chains from one sample, sequenced in a study of identical twins. TCRdb re-called the 5' RACE reads with MiXCR, one entry per CDR3 protein. Among 350,000 to 450,000 distinct CDR3 sequences listed, about 18% were seen once. The sequenced sample was naive T cells sorted from blood. These receptors all come from a man between 45 and 60 years old in good health. Each CDR3 is given with its conserved first and last residue. D genes are given only for firm matches. The size of a clone is reported for some rows only, either as once, few or many, or as a class for expanded clones.

clone size	D gene	V gene	J gene	CDR3 protein	CDR3 DNA
few	.	TRBV10-3	TRBJ1-2	CASTGGGGGYTF	TGTGCCAGCACAGGCGGAGGTGGCGGCTACACCTTC
few	TRBD1	TRBV11-2	TRBJ2-7	CASSLDLLGQGDSYEQYF	TGTGCCAGCAGCTTAGATCTTTTGGGACAGGGGGACTCCTACGAGCAGTACTTC
.	TRBD1	TRBV28	TRBJ1-1	CASSSTRTDRGGTEAFF	TGTGCCAGCAGTTCTACGCGTACTGACAGGGGTGGAACTGAAGCTTTCTTT
few	TRBD2	TRBV6-5	TRBJ2-7	CASSSRGSSYEQYF	TGTGCCAGCAGTTCCCGCGGGAGCTCCTACGAGCAGTACTTC
many	.	TRBV7-8	TRBJ2-1	CASSLFRDPTWDEQFF	TGTGCCAGCAGCTTATTCCGGGACCCCACCTGGGATGAGCAGTTCTTC
few	.	TRBV29-1	TRBJ2-3	CSVVHSTDTQYF	TGCAGCGTTGTCCACAGCACAGATACGCAGTATTTT
.	TRBD1	TRBV15	TRBJ2-7	CATSRGDRNYEQYF	TGTGCCACCAGCAGAGGGGACAGAAACTACGAGCAGTACTTC
few	.	TRBV7-9	TRBJ2-6	CASSLLTGLRANVLTF	TGTGCCAGCAGCTTACTAACAGGTCTCAGGGCCAACGTCCTGACTTTC
.	.	TRBV12-3/TRBV12-4	TRBJ2-1	CASSLSGPTNEQFF	TGTGCCAGCAGTTTGTCCGGGCCAACCAATGAGCAGTTCTTC
many	TRBD1	TRBV28	TRBJ1-2	CASKTGIHYGYTF	TGTGCCAGCAAGACAGGGATTCACTATGGCTACACCTTC
many	TRBD1	TRBV27	TRBJ2-1	CASSHTGVEQFF	TGTGCCAGCAGTCACACAGGGGTCGAGCAGTTCTTC
few	.	TRBV25-1	TRBJ2-7	CASSEGHTASYF	TGTGCCAGCAGTGAAGGCCATACGGCAAGTTACTTC
few	.	TRBV5-1	TRBJ1-2	CASSAGQGEYGYTF	TGCGCCAGCAGCGCTGGACAAGGGGAGTATGGCTACACCTTC
many	.	TRBV6-2/TRBV6-3	TRBJ2-5	CASSNRPETQYF	TGTGCCAGCAGTAACAGGCCAGAGACCCAGTACTTC
few	.	TRBV5-1	TRBJ2-1	CASSIERLGDEQFF	TGCGCCAGCAGCATCGAGAGACTAGGGGATGAGCAGTTCTTC
.	.	TRBV20-1	TRBJ2-5	CSASDVRGQETQYF	TGCAGTGCTAGTGACGTAAGAGGCCAAGAGACCCAGTACTTC
many	TRBD2	TRBV12-3/TRBV12-4	TRBJ2-1	CASSFASGGYNEQFF	TGTGCCAGCAGTTTTGCTAGCGGAGGCTACAATGAGCAGTTCTTC
few	.	TRBV29-1	TRBJ2-2	CSVRSTGELFF	TGCAGCGTCCGTAGCACCGGGGAGCTGTTTTTT
many	TRBD2	TRBV9	TRBJ2-2	CASSVSGSRTGELFF	TGTGCCAGCAGCGTCAGCGGGAGTCGCACCGGGGAGCTGTTTTTT
.	.	TRBV19	TRBJ2-2	CASSIFADRTGELFF	TGTGCCAGTAGTATATTTGCGGACCGCACCGGGGAGCTGTTTTTT
.	.	TRBV7-9	TRBJ1-2	CASSLDGFYGYTF	TGTGCCAGCAGCTTAGACGGATTCTATGGCTACACCTTC
many	TRBD1	TRBV25-1	TRBJ2-7	CASSEWDRDEQYF	TGTGCCAGCAGTGAATGGGACAGGGACGAGCAGTACTTC
many	.	TRBV10-3	TRBJ1-1	CAISGVVTPNTEAFF	TGTGCCATCAGTGGCGTGGTGACCCCGAACACTGAAGCTTTCTTT
many	.	TRBV9	TRBJ2-7	CASSVAGGGEQYF	TGTGCCAGCAGCGTAGCTGGGGGCGGCGAGCAGTACTTC
many	.	TRBV7-6	TRBJ2-7	CASSLERTSYEQYF	TGTGCCAGCAGCTTGGAGAGGACCTCCTACGAGCAGTACTTC
.	.	TRBV21-1	TRBJ2-6	CASSKYRVPGANVLTF	TGTGCCAGCAGCAAGTACAGGGTGCCCGGGGCCAACGTCCTGACTTTC